Following are 14 T cell receptor beta chains from one sample sequenced in a study of T-cell reconstitution after alpha-beta-depleted transplantation in children. During its preparation, the TCRbeta library received unique molecular identifiers. TCRdb passed the PCR reads through MiXCR, listing each CDR3 protein once. The table lists 360,000 or so distinct CDR3 sequences, about a fifth of them singletons. Here the sequenced sample was PBMCs from the stem cell graft donor, taken from the stem cell graft. Source of these receptors: a human donor who donated a stem cell graft to a child with acute myeloid leukemia.

The chain uses TRBV19 and TRBJ2-1; D possibly matches TRBD1 or TRBD2 (5 bases each). V was pared by 8 bases and J by 4 bases, with 9 bases between. The CDR3 totals 12 residues. The germline CDR1 and CDR2 sequences are LNHDA and SQIVND (reference sequence). CDR3 in DNA: TGTGCCAGTGGGACGCTGTACAATGAGCAGTTCTTC. It specifies CASGTLYNEQFF.

This clonotype was seen more than once but under ten times. CDR3 residues: CASSPGQAGGNEQFF. The CDR3 nucleotides are TGTGCCAGCAGCCCGGGACAGGCCGGGGGAAATGAGCAGTTCTTC. J is TRBJ2-1 and V is TRBV7-9; 8 nucleotides match TRBD1. This CDR3 contains 15 residues. From germline, CDR1 is SEHNR and CDR2 FQNEAQ (reference sequence). J was trimmed by 7 bases and V by 5 bases; bases with no gene match: 10.

This clonotype came up many times. This chain links TRBV5-1 with TRBJ2-3, with 9 bases fitting TRBD1. The V segment lost 3 bases and the J segment 3 bases; nucleotides outside the gene matches: 5. The CDR3 is 15 residues long. Germline V gene data show CDR1 as SGHRS and CDR2 as YFSETQ. CDR3 loop: CASSSGTGKTDTQYF. For the CDR3, the DNA is TGCGCCAGCAGCTCAGGGACAGGGAAAACAGATACGCAGTATTTT.

The sample holds a few counts of this clonotype. This sequence joins TRBV18 and TRBJ2-3, with 7 bases aligning to TRBD2. CDR3 length: 16 amino acids. Germline CDR1 and CDR2: KGHSH and LQKENI. V lost 3 bases and J lost 5; bases outside the gene matches: 11. As DNA, the CDR3 is TGTGCCAGCTCACCGCGGGAGCGACAAACGGGAGATACGCAGTATTTT. Protein sequence: CASSPRERQTGDTQYF.

In this sample, this clonotype turned up many times. The chain carries TRBV28 and TRBJ2-7, with 7 bases identical to TRBD1. The germline V gene has CDR1 MDHEN and CDR2 SYDVKM. With V trimmed by 7 bases and J by 7 bases, 19 bases remained unmatched. CDR3 length: 16 amino acids. This CDR3 reads CASTISRGNGVGEQYF. Here the CDR3 DNA reads TGTGCCAGCACCATAAGCAGGGGGAATGGGGTCGGTGAGCAGTACTTC. The full variable domain, completed using reference TRBV28 and TRBJ2-7, is DVKVTQSSRYLVKRTGEKVFLECVQDMDHENMFWYRQDPGLGLRLIYFSYDVKMKEKGDIPEGYSVSREKKERFSLILESASTNQTSMYLCASTISRGNGVGEQYFGPGTRLTVT.

There are a few counts of this clonotype. The rearrangement uses TRBV28 and TRBJ2-3; 7 bases align to TRBD1. Per the germline V gene, CDR1 is MDHEN and CDR2 is SYDVKM. The ends lost 4 bases at V and 2 bases at J; junction bases unmatched: 6. The CDR3 is made up of 15 amino acids. DNA of the CDR3: TGTGCCAGCAGTTGGAGACAGGGCAACACAGATACGCAGTATTTT. This gives the protein CASSWRQGNTDTQYF.

This clonotype has a handful of counts. The chain uses TRBV5-1 and TRBJ2-2, with 7 bases identical to TRBD1. J gave up 3 bases and V 1 base, and 6 bases lay outside the gene matches. The length of the CDR3 is 16 residues. From germline, CDR1 is SGHRS and CDR2 YFSETQ. CDR3 nucleotides: TGCGCCAGCAGCTTGCAGTTAGGGGGCGACACCGGGGAGCTGTTTTTT. Translation gives CASSLQLGGDTGELFF.

This chain uses TRBV4-1 with TRBJ2-7, with TRBD2 matching 10 bases. V was clipped by 0 bases and J by 8 bases; unmatched bases: 13. The CDR3 is made up of 17 amino acids. Per the germline V gene, CDR1 is MGHRA and CDR2 is YSYEKL. CDR3 sequence reads: CASSQEAELAGRKKQYF. CDR3 coding DNA: TGCGCCAGCAGCCAAGAGGCGGAACTAGCGGGACGAAAAAAGCAGTACTTC.

This clonotype showed up just a few times. This chain joins TRBV4-3 and TRBJ2-1, with D perhaps TRBD2 (6 bases). The CDR3 totals 17 residues. Germline V lookup: CDR1 LGHNA, CDR2 YSLEER. V was shortened by 2 bases and J by 0 bases, with 14 bases between the two germline ends. Here the CDR3 DNA reads TGCGCCAGCAGCCAATCGGGACTCCCGAGCTCCTACAATGAGCAGTTCTTC. Its translation is CASSQSGLPSSYNEQFF.

V is TRBV4-2 and J is TRBJ2-3; a possible D gene is TRBD1 (7 bases). The germline gives CDR1 LGHNA, CDR2 YNFKEQ. The CDR3 length is 18 residues. Trimming cost V 1 base and J 6 bases, with 23 bases left between them. Written as DNA, the CDR3 is TGTGCCAGCAGCCAAGGAAAGGAGGGGGCGGGGAGACTCGATACGCAGTATTTT. Protein product: CASSQGKEGAGRLDTQYF.

This clonotype was detected a few times. The gene calls are TRBV4-3 and TRBJ2-2; D remains unclear. The V gene's germline CDR1 is LGHNA and CDR2 YSLEER. V gave up 1 base and J gave up 4 bases, with 25 bases separating them. The CDR3 runs to 20 residues. The CDR3 sequence: CASSQGPLRSVLRLTGELFF. The CDR3 DNA reads TGCGCCAGCAGCCAAGGCCCGCTACGCTCGGTACTACGCCTCACCGGGGAGCTGTTTTTT.

This clonotype has ten or more counts. V is TRBV10-1 and J is TRBJ2-1; 7 bases line up with TRBD2. The germline CDR1 and CDR2 sequences are WNHNN and SYGVQD (reference sequence). This CDR3 has 13 amino acids. V trimming: 9 bases; J trimming: 6 bases; junction bases outside the gene matches: 8. CDR3 sequence: CASQTSQGNEQFF. CDR3 DNA: TGCGCCAGTCAGACTAGCCAAGGCAATGAGCAGTTCTTC.

V usage is TRBV5-1 and J usage is TRBJ2-2, with D tentatively TRBD2 (5 bases). Trimming cost V 5 bases and J 3 bases, with 11 bases left between them. Germline CDR1 reads SGHRS; CDR2 reads YFSETQ. The CDR3 contains 14 residues. CDR3 in amino acids: CASRVSGDTGELFF. In DNA form, the CDR3 reads TGCGCCAGCAGGGTGTCCGGGGACACCGGGGAGCTGTTTTTT. Variable domain in full (rest from reference TRBV5-1 and TRBJ2-2): KAGVTQTPRYLIKTRGQQVTLSCSPISGHRSVSWYQQTPGQGLQFLFEYFSETQRNKGNFPGRFSGRQFSNSRSEMNVSTLELGDSALYLCASRVSGDTGELFFGEGSRLTVL.

This sequence joins TRBV28 and TRBJ2-3; D call uncertain. The germline gives CDR1 MDHEN, CDR2 SYDVKM. There are 15 residues in the CDR3. Trimming stripped 10 bases from V and 1 base from J, with 18 bases between. The CDR3 nucleotides read TGTGCCACCCTCTATGGGTCTTATGGCACAGATACGCAGTATTTT. It specifies CATLYGSYGTDTQYF.